This TCR beta chain was sequenced for a study of siplizumab effects on memory and regulatory T cells. Study conclusions and caveats: Naive T cells looked more diverse than memory cells, and they looked like major contributors to the alloresponse.

V shed 2 bases and J shed 6 bases, with 10 bases lying between them. From germline, CDR1 is MNHEY and CDR2 SMNVEV (reference sequence). This CDR3 region has 13 residues. The assay was immunoSEQ multiplex PCR, and TCRdb's table has in-frame clones only and misses some. This sample carries over 85,000 clones, 90% to 95% of them seen once, and the ten largest clones take 1% to 1.3%. Comments on this clone: Its antigen is currently unknown.

This chain joins TRBV27 and TRBJ1-2, with D unresolved. Sequencing was done on a sample of CD4+ T cells sorted from blood. This TCR was recovered from a human donor in good health. The CDR3 nucleotides read TGTGCCAGCAGTTTAAGGCAGCAGGATGGCTACACCTTC. This encodes CASSLRQQDGYTF.